One T cell receptor beta chain is described in this entry. Its antigen is unidentified. The sample comes from a study of regulatory T cells in long-lasting Graves disease. Notes on the study in general: Sampling was limited to peripheral blood rather than thyroid tissue.

Germline trimming cut 3 bases from V and 6 bases from J; bases unmatched to any gene: 6. CDR3 length: 14 amino acids. From germline, CDR1 is KGHSH and CDR2 LQKENI. Investigators prepared the TCR beta libraries by applying iRepertoire HTBI primers and Arm-PCR of CDR3 regions. TCRdb used MiXCR to reprocess the multiplex PCR reads, holding one entry per CDR3 protein. The sample lists about 320,000 distinct CDR3 sequences, 15% to 20% occurring once. Time point defined: newly diagnosed GD, antithyroid drugs for less than 3 months. Extracted RNA from PBMCs served as the source of the TCR library. The J gene is TRBJ1-2, the V gene TRBV18; 8 bases are shared with TRBD1. The specimen comprised peripheral blood mononuclear cells (PBMCs), sampled at new diagnosis, from a patient treated with antithyroid drugs. This TCR was recovered from a female donor with Graves disease. The CDR3 loop reads CASSPTQGADGYTF. Written as DNA, the CDR3 is TGTGCCAGCTCACCGACCCAGGGGGCAGATGGCTACACCTTC.